Shown below are 9 T cell receptor beta chains from a single sample sequenced in a study of response to subunit inactivated influenza vaccine. From the RT-PCR reads, TCRdb called clonotypes with MiXCR, one entry per CDR3 protein. The repertoire consists of about 530,000 distinct CDR3 sequences, with over 10% occurring once and the leading ten covering roughly 13%. The starting material was PBMCs from blood, obtained about 6 weeks after vaccination. The receptor source for this set is a man aged 45 to 65 who received an inactivated influenza vaccine.

This chain connects TRBV7-2 to TRBJ2-7; 9 nucleotides match TRBD1. Trimming at V came to 4 bases and at J to 2 bases, leaving 9 bases not matched to a gene. The CDR3 runs 16 residues. The germline gives CDR1 SGHTA, CDR2 FQGNSA. CDR3 sequence: CASSSGLRDRAYEQYF. CDR3 DNA sequence: TGTGCCAGCAGCTCCGGACTCCGGGACAGGGCCTACGAGCAGTACTTC. The full variable domain, in which reference TRBV7-2 and TRBJ2-7 provide the parts outside the CDR3, is GAGVSQSPSNKVTEKGKDVELRCDPISGHTALYWYRQSLGQGLEFLIYFQGNSAPDKSGLPSDRFSAERTGGSVSTLTIQRTQQEDSAVYLCASSSGLRDRAYEQYFGPGTRLTVT.

This clonotype was seen a handful of times. J is TRBJ2-1 and V is TRBV5-6; weak D call: TRBD1 (6 bases). V was pared by 0 bases and J by 5 bases, with 21 bases between. CDR1 is SGHDT, CDR2 YYEEEE, per germline. The CDR3 totals 18 residues. CDR3 nucleotide sequence: TGTGCCAGCAGCTTGGCCTTACTCCACAGGGCGGAAAACAATGAGCAGTTCTTC. Encoded protein: CASSLALLHRAENNEQFF. Looking up the rest from reference TRBV5-6 and TRBJ2-1 gives the full variable domain: DAGVTQSPTHLIKTRGQQVTLRCSPKSGHDTVSWYQQALGQGPQFIFQYYEEEERQRGNFPDRFSGHQFPNYSSELNVNALLLGDSALYLCASSLALLHRAENNEQFFGPGTRLTVL.

This clonotype was observed at least ten times. J is TRBJ2-7 and V is TRBV6-2 or TRBV6-3; TRBD1 or TRBD2 may be the D gene (5 bases each). Germline CDR1 and CDR2: MNHEY and SVGEGT. The CDR3 runs to 14 residues. Trimming took off 4 bases at V and 2 bases at J, with 12 bases between the two ends. The chain's CDR3 is CASSFRDGPYEQYF. In DNA form, the CDR3 reads TGTGCCAGCAGTTTCCGGGACGGGCCCTACGAGCAGTACTTC.

This clonotype was picked up a small number of times. J is TRBJ2-7 and V is TRBV25-1; 9 bases align to TRBD2. Per germline, CDR1 MGHDK and CDR2 SYGVNS. V shed 4 bases and J 6 bases; nucleotides not matched to a gene: 10. This CDR3 contains 15 residues. For the CDR3, the DNA is TGTGCCAGCAGTGTAGCGGCGGGAGGGCAGAGCGAGCAGTACTTC. Its protein product is CASSVAAGGQSEQYF.

V and J are TRBV4-1 and TRBJ2-3, with 12 bases that match TRBD1. The germline gives CDR1 MGHRA, CDR2 YSYEKL. This CDR3 region has 17 residues. J lost 5 bases, V lost 1 base, and 7 bases had no gene match. The CDR3 DNA is TGCGCCAGCAGCCAAGGAGGGGGGACAGGGGGCCTAGATACGCAGTATTTT. Its translation: CASSQGGGTGGLDTQYF.

J is TRBJ1-2 and V is TRBV6-2 or TRBV6-3; no definite D call. Looked up from germline, CDR1 is MNHEY and CDR2 is SVGEGT. Trimming pared 5 bases from V and 1 base from J, leaving 11 bases between. This CDR3 has 14 residues. The CDR3 DNA is TGTGCCAGCAGTGACCCGAATCGTAACTATGGCTACACCTTC. Its protein is CASSDPNRNYGYTF.

Many counts were recorded for this clonotype. The chain recombines TRBV7-9 with TRBJ1-2, with D unclear. CDR1 and CDR2 from the germline V gene are SEHNR and FQNEAQ (reference sequence). This CDR3 has 13 residues. Trimming stripped 0 bases from V and 6 bases from J, with 8 bases between. The CDR3 DNA sequence: TGTGCCAGCAGCTTAGCGGCCGCGGATGGCTACACCTTC. Residues: CASSLAAADGYTF.

There are many counts of this clonotype. The chain joins TRBV28 to TRBJ2-1; D call uncertain. Trimming pared 6 bases from V and 8 bases from J, leaving 8 bases between. Germline V lookup: CDR1 MDHEN, CDR2 SYDVKM. The CDR3 length is 11 residues. The CDR3 is CASRNFDEQFF. CDR3 bases: TGTGCCAGCAGGAACTTTGATGAGCAGTTCTTC.

A remark on this clonotype: At one of its ends the junction is not consistent with the germline gene, which may arise from a read error. The CDR3 here is CASRLGQFQETQYF. In DNA, the CDR3 is TGCGCCAGCCGCTTGGGGCAGTTTCAAGAGACCCAGTACTTC. This rearrangement joins TRBV5-1 to TRBJ2-5, with D possibly matching TRBD1 (5 bases). This CDR3 has 14 residues. Germline V gives CDR1 SGHRS, CDR2 YFSETQ. The whole variable domain, remainder taken from reference TRBV5-1 and TRBJ2-5, is KAGVTQTPRYLIKTRGQQVTLSCSPISGHRSVSWYQQTPGQGLQFLFEYFSETQRNKGNFPGRFSGRQFSNSRSEMNVSTLELGDSALYLCASRLGQFQETQYFGPGTRLLVL.